The 9 T cell receptor beta chains below come from one sample, sequenced in a study of tumor and adjacent non-tumor tissue in lung cancer. TCRbeta libraries were built with three rounds of nested PCR, modified from ARM-PCR. TCRdb itself ran the multiplex PCR reads through MiXCR, one entry per CDR3 protein. This sample carries about 93,000 distinct CDR3 sequences, around 71% of them seen once, and the ten largest clones take around 18%. RNA was extracted from bulk tissue without any cell sorting. Material for sequencing was lung tumor tissue. Receptor source: a man aged 60 to 75 with non-small cell lung cancer.

This clonotype is termed medium-sized. The rearrangement joins TRBV28 to TRBJ2-3; 10 bases map to TRBD1. Trimming cost V 6 bases and J 4 bases; bases outside gene matches: 4. Germline V gene sequence: CDR1 MDHEN, CDR2 SYDVKM. This CDR3 spans 14 amino acids. CDR3 sequence: CASRVGTGADTQYF. Written as DNA, the CDR3 is TGTGCCAGCAGGGTGGGGACAGGGGCAGATACGCAGTATTTT.

Concerning this clonotype: A read error may explain this, as a much larger clone is one base away. V is TRBV29-1 and J is TRBJ2-3; no firm D call. Germline CDR1 SQVTM, CDR2 ANQGSEA. Trimming left V 6 bases short and J 1 base short, with 8 bases between. The CDR3 length is 12 residues. The CDR3 reads CSVGNGTDTQYF. The CDR3 coding sequence is TGCAGCGTAGGTAACGGCACAGATACGCAGTATTTT.

This chain joins TRBV11-1 and TRBJ2-1; maybe TRBD2 (5 bases). This CDR3 is built from 15 residues. In germline, CDR1 is SGHAT, CDR2 FQDESV (reference sequence). For the CDR3, the DNA is TGTATCAGCAGCTTACGAGCGGCCACCTACAATGAGCAGTTCTTC. Encoded protein: CISSLRAATYNEQFF.

For this clonotype: As the CDR3 is not closed by the conserved phenylalanine or tryptophan, this likely results from a read error. The V and J genes are TRBV29-1 and TRBJ2-7; unclear D gene. The germline gives CDR1 SQVTM, CDR2 ANQGSEA. V dropped 4 bases and J dropped 3 bases, with 7 bases sitting between them. This CDR3 has 11 residues. CDR3 loop: CSVGYSYEQYI. CDR3 DNA: TGCAGCGTTGGGTACAGCTACGAGCAGTACATC.

The sample holds many counts of this clonotype. The chain has TRBV20-1 and TRBJ2-1, with D tentatively TRBD2 (5 bases). Germline V lookup: CDR1 DFQATT, CDR2 SNEGSKA (reference sequence). The CDR3 extends over 14 amino acids. V was cut by 2 bases and J by 8 bases, with 16 bases left in between. As DNA, the CDR3 is TGCAGTGCTAGACCCTTTGGGCTAGCTGATGAGCAGTTCTTC. It specifies CSARPFGLADEQFF.

Ten or more counts support this clonotype. The chain combines TRBV20-1 with TRBJ1-4; the D is unclear. V was pared by 4 bases and J by 5 bases, with 5 bases between. The length of the CDR3 is 11 residues. In germline, CDR1 is DFQATT, CDR2 SNEGSKA (reference sequence). As DNA, the CDR3 is TGCAGTGCTAACCGGAATGAAAAACTGTTTTTT. As protein: CSANRNEKLFF.

The chain joins TRBV29-1 to TRBJ1-1; 7 bases align to TRBD1. Germline CDR1 and CDR2: SQVTM and ANQGSEA. V shed 5 bases, J shed 8 bases, and the junction held 5 bases outside the gene matches. The CDR3 covers 11 residues. CDR3 sequence: CSVPYRGEAFF. CDR3 bases: TGCAGCGTTCCTTACAGGGGCGAAGCTTTCTTT.

In regard to this clonotype: A read error may account for a junction end that differs from germline. V gene TRBV12-3 or TRBV12-4 combines with J gene TRBJ2-1; no clear D gene. The CDR3 spans 15 residues. CDR3 residues: CASSFSNTVVGEQSF. CDR3 nucleotides: TGTGCCAGCAGTTTTTCTAACACAGTTGTCGGTGAGCAGTCCTTC.

In the case of this clonotype: One end of the junction is discordant with germline, which a read error may explain. The chain combines TRBV7-9 with TRBJ1-2; TRBD1 might be the D (6 bases). The length of the CDR3 is 13 residues. Looked up from germline, CDR1 is SEHNR and CDR2 is FQNEAQ (reference sequence). The CDR3 protein is CPSSAGTRYDYTF. DNA for the CDR3: TGTCCCAGCAGCGCCGGGACACGTTATGACTACACCTTC.